Sequencing of this T cell receptor beta chain was carried out in a study of T cells after posttransplantation cyclophosphamide. Assay: immunoSEQ multiplex PCR; the TCRdb copy retains only in-frame clones and omits some. In the table there are 30,000 to 45,000 clones, around 80% of which are singletons. This clone was seen a single time. Germline values: CDR1 LNHDA, CDR2 SQIVND (reference sequence). The CDR3 runs to 14 residues. Trimming took 7 bases from V and 6 from J, leaving 15 bases between them. Busulfan-fludarabine conditioning, marrow transplant, and cyclophosphamide on days +3 and +4 were administered.

The V gene is TRBV19, the J gene TRBJ1-4, with D possibly TRBD1 on 6 matching bases. This receptor was obtained from a female patient between 40 and 50 years old who received an allogeneic stem cell transplant from a related donor, was CMV-positive, and had no GVHD. Some T cells may originate from the graft donor. Sequencing was performed on CD4+ T cells sorted from blood, taken 1,800 to 2,000 days after a stem cell transplant with posttransplant cyclophosphamide. The CDR3, as DNA: TGTGCCAGTACCAGCAGGGGAGCAGATGAAAAACTGTTTTTT. As protein: CASTSRGADEKLFF.